Presented here are 8 T cell receptor beta chains from one specimen sequenced in a study of T cells after yellow fever vaccination. TCRdb ran MiXCR on the 5' RACE reads and lists one entry per CDR3 protein. The sample has roughly 250,000 distinct CDR3 sequences, roughly 13% seen once. The sample consisted of CD4+ T cells sorted from PBMCs, taken 45 days after the yellow fever booster vaccination. The receptors stem from a man between 25 and 39 years old who received the YFV17D yellow fever vaccine.

This clonotype appeared a few times. The chain is built from TRBV6-1 and TRBJ2-7, with 14 bases identical to TRBD2. The germline V gene encodes CDR1 MNHNS and CDR2 SASEGT. V shed 7 bases and J 4 bases; nucleotides not matched to a gene: 3. This CDR3 contains 14 residues. The DNA for the CDR3 is TGTGCCAGCACCAGACTAGCGGGAGGGTACGAGCAGTACTTC. Translated, it gives CASTRLAGGYEQYF.

To note about this clonotype: Compared with germline, one end of the junction differs, possibly owing to a read error. The V call is TRBV4-3, the J call TRBJ2-7; D unclear. From germline, CDR1 is LGHNA and CDR2 YSLEER. The CDR3 is made up of 15 amino acids. The chain's CDR3 is CASSEEYDNLGEQYF. CDR3 bases: TGCGCCAGCAGCGAAGAATACGACAATTTGGGCGAGCAGTACTTC.

This clonotype came up a few times. This sequence joins TRBV20-1 and TRBJ1-1; the D is unclear. Germline values: CDR1 DFQATT, CDR2 SNEGSKA (reference sequence). The V end lost 5 bases, the J end lost 4 bases, and 17 bases lay between the germline ends. The CDR3 length is 14 residues. CDR3 DNA: TGCAGTGCTGCCGCACCTCACCCCCTCACTGAAGCTTTCTTT. Encoded protein: CSAAAPHPLTEAFF.

In its sample, this clonotype was seen a few times. The chain carries TRBV4-3 and TRBJ1-1; D possibly corresponds to TRBD1 (5 bases). V gave up 2 bases and J gave up 3 bases, with 7 bases separating them. The CDR3 has 13 amino acids. Germline CDR1 LGHNA, CDR2 YSLEER. The CDR3 coding sequence is TGCGCCAGCAGCCAAATGGGGGACACTGAAGCTTTCTTT. Encoded protein: CASSQMGDTEAFF.

Only a few counts were recorded for this clonotype. The chain recombines TRBV6-2 or TRBV6-3 with TRBJ2-1, with TRBD2 identical over 12 bases. In germline, CDR1 is MNHEY, CDR2 SVGEGT. J lost 2 bases, V lost 5 bases, and 7 bases had no gene match. The CDR3 consists of 17 residues. DNA for the CDR3: TGTGCCAGCAGTCGCCAGACTAGCGGGAGTGCCTACAATGAGCAGTTCTTC. This codes for CASSRQTSGSAYNEQFF.

The chain has TRBV9 and TRBJ1-5; weak D call: TRBD1 (5 bases). The ends were cut back, 5 bases at V and 5 bases at J, with 17 bases in the middle. The length of the CDR3 is 15 residues. From germline, CDR1 is SGDLS and CDR2 YYNGEE. The CDR3 spells CASSRDPTTDQPQHF. The CDR3 bases are TGTGCCAGCAGTCGGGACCCAACCACCGATCAGCCCCAGCATTTT.

This clonotype occurred a few times. The chain's CDR3 is CASTPGTSGTDTQYF. The CDR3 region has the DNA TGTGCCAGCACCCCCGGGACTAGCGGCACAGATACGCAGTATTTT. The V call is TRBV7-9, the J call TRBJ2-3; 10 bases fit TRBD2. The CDR3 contains 15 residues. Per germline, CDR1 SEHNR and CDR2 FQNEAQ (reference sequence). The ends lost 7 bases at V and 1 base at J; junction bases unmatched: 5.

This clonotype has just a few counts. The chain joins TRBV5-1 to TRBJ2-7, with 9 bases that match TRBD1. The ends lost 2 bases at V and 1 base at J; junction bases unmatched: 4. Germline values: CDR1 SGHRS, CDR2 YFSETQ. This CDR3 has 15 amino acids. The CDR3: CASSLGTGKSYEQYF. The CDR3 nucleotides read TGCGCCAGCAGCTTAGGGACAGGGAAGTCCTACGAGCAGTACTTC.